The present TCR beta chain was sequenced within a study of technical replicates of blood from a few donors. Here immunoSEQ multiplex PCR was the method, and the copy in TCRdb shows in-frame clones only, minus some. The sample lists around 62,000 clones; about 97% were seen once. Per germline, CDR1 SGHDT and CDR2 YYEEEE. Trimming pared 1 base from V and 2 bases from J, leaving 12 bases between. The CDR3 runs 15 residues. The sequenced sample was T cells isolated from PBMCs. The chain recombines TRBV5-6 with TRBJ1-2; D uncertain. The sequence was collected from a human donor in good health. The CDR3 here is CASSLSSTTNYGYTF. The CDR3 DNA reads as TGTGCCAGCAGCTTGTCCAGTACAACCAACTATGGCTACACCTTC. The full variable domain, completed using reference TRBV5-6 and TRBJ1-2, is DAGVTQSPTHLIKTRGQQVTLRCSPKSGHDTVSWYQQALGQGPQFIFQYYEEEERQRGNFPDRFSGHQFPNYSSELNVNALLLGDSALYLCASSLSSTTNYGYTFGSGTRLTVV.